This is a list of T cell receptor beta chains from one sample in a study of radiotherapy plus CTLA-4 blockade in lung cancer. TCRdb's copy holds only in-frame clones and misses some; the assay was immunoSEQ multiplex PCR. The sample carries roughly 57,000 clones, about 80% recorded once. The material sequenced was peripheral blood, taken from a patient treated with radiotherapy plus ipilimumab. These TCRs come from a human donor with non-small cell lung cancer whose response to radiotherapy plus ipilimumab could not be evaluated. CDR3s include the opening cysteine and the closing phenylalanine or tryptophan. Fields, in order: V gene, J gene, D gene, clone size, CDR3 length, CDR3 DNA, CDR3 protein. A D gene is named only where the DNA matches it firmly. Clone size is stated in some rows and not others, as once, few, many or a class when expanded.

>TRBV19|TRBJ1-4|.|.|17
TGTGCCAGTAGTCCCCGCCAATTACAGGAACAGGGTGAAAAACTGTTTTTT
CASSPRQLQEQGEKLFF
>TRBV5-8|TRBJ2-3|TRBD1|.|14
TGTGCCAGCAATTGGGACAGAAGCACAGATACGCAGTATTTT
CASNWDRSTDTQYF
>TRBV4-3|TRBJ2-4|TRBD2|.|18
TGCGCCAGCAGCCAAGATCGGACTAGCGGTAAAGCCAAAAACATTCAGTACTTC
CASSQDRTSGKAKNIQYF
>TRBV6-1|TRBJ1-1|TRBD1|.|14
TGTGCCAGCACTAGAACAGGGGCGTACACTGAAGCTTTCTTT
CASTRTGAYTEAFF
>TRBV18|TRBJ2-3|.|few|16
TGTGCCAGCTCACCAAACTTTTCCCCGAGCACAGATACGCAGTATTTT
CASSPNFSPSTDTQYF
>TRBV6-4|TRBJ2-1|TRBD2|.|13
TGTGCCAGCAGTGACTCGACTAGCCTTGAGCAGTTCTTC
CASSDSTSLEQFF
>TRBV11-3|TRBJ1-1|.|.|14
TGTGCCAGCAGCTTAGCCGGAGGTTACACTGAAGCTTTCTTT
CASSLAGGYTEAFF
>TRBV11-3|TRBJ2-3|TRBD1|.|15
TGTGCCAGCAGAAGGGGCCAGGGGGCTATGGATACGCAGTATTTT
CASRRGQGAMDTQYF
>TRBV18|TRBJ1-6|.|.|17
TGTGCCAGCTCACGAGGAGGGTGGGGGGGGCAGGGTTCACCCCTCCACTTT
CASSRGGWGGQGSPLHF
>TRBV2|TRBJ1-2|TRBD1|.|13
TGTGCCAGCAGAGAGACAGGGAGCTATGGCTACACCTTC
CASRETGSYGYTF
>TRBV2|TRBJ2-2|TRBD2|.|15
TGTGCCAGCAGTGACCTAGCGGGGGGTACCGGGGAGCTGTTTTTT
CASSDLAGGTGELFF
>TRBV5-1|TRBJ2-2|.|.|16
TGCGCCAGCAGCTTGGTGGTCAGATCGAACACCGGGGAGCTGTTTTTT
CASSLVVRSNTGELFF
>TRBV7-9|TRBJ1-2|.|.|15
TGTGCCAGCAGCTATCGGCCCACAGGGTTCCGTGGCTACACCTTC
CASSYRPTGFRGYTF
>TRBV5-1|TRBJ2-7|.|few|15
TGCGCCAGCAGCTCCCTCGACGGGGGATCCTACGAGCAGTACTTC
CASSSLDGGSYEQYF
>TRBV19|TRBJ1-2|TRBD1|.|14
TGTGCCAGTAGTTTGGGACAGGGCCCCTATGGCTACACCTTC
CASSLGQGPYGYTF
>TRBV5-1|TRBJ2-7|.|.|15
TGCGCCAGCAGCCCTGTGCAGGGGGGTACCTACGAGCAGTACTTC
CASSPVQGGTYEQYF